One and the same sample provided the 21 T cell receptor beta chains below, sequenced in a study of OX40 agonist ivuxolimab in advanced cancers. To prepare the library, the immunoSEQ multiplex PCR assay was applied. TCRdb took this table from immuneACCESS and kept in-frame rearrangements with V and J called. Such tables lack part of the clones; where checked against another copy, unresolved V genes explain under half of the gap, and the rest is unexplained. In this sample the table shows over 45,000 clones, around 90% of which occur a single time. The ten largest account for about 3.2% of the sample. The starting material was CD4+ or CD8+ T cells sorted from blood, obtained in a trial of the OX40 agonist ivuxolimab. The receptor source for this set is an adult with an advanced solid tumor such as melanoma, head and neck, liver or kidney cancer.

The chain carries TRBV5-1 and TRBJ1-1; the D is unclear. Between the trimmed V and J ends, which lost 0 bases and 0 bases, there was a span of 12 bases. Germline-derived CDR1 and CDR2 are SGHRS and YFSETQ. The CDR3 is made up of 16 amino acids. The CDR3 reads CASSLDRERMNTEAFF. The CDR3 DNA reads as TGCGCCAGCAGCTTGGACAGAGAGCGAATGAACACTGAAGCTTTCTTT.

This rearrangement joins TRBV14 to TRBJ2-5; D is tentatively TRBD1 or TRBD2 (5 bases each). The ends were cut back, 1 base at V and 7 bases at J, with 7 bases in the middle. The CDR3 extends over 12 amino acids. Germline CDR1 is SGHDN and CDR2 is FVKESK. The CDR3 DNA follows: TGTGCCAGCAGCCAAGTGGGACGGACCCAGTACTTC. It yields the protein CASSQVGRTQYF.

This chain uses TRBV28 with TRBJ2-5, with D perhaps assigned TRBD1 or TRBD2 (5 bases each). The ends were cut back, 3 bases at V and 1 base at J, with 12 bases in the middle. Germline V lookup: CDR1 MDHEN, CDR2 SYDVKM. The CDR3 loop spans 15 amino acids. CDR3 sequence reads: CASSFLGTGQETQYF. The CDR3 DNA is TGTGCCAGCAGTTTTCTTGGGACCGGCCAAGAGACCCAGTACTTC.

This rearrangement joins TRBV19 to TRBJ1-3; possible D gene TRBD1, 5 bases. V was clipped by 8 bases and J by 2 bases, with 10 bases between them. Germline loops: CDR1 LNHDA, CDR2 SQIVND (reference sequence). This CDR3 has 13 amino acids. CDR3 in amino acids: CASLQAAGNTIYF. CDR3 DNA: TGTGCCAGTTTACAGGCGGCTGGAAACACCATATATTTT.

The chain links TRBV18 to TRBJ2-5; D gene unclear. V dropped 3 bases and J dropped 6 bases, with 8 bases sitting between them. CDR3 length: 12 amino acids. Looked up from germline, CDR1 is KGHSH and CDR2 is LQKENI. The CDR3 region has the DNA TGTGCCAGCTCACCGAGCTTACAGACCCAGTACTTC. Translating gives CASSPSLQTQYF.

V and J are TRBV7-9 and TRBJ2-1; 8 bases are a match to TRBD1. Trimming cost V 1 base and J 6 bases; bases outside gene matches: 8. CDR1 is SEHNR and CDR2 is FQNEAQ in the germline V gene (reference sequence). CDR3 size: 16 residues. CDR3: CASSLGQGILSNEQFF. The CDR3 DNA sequence: TGTGCCAGCAGCTTAGGACAGGGGATTTTAAGCAATGAGCAGTTCTTC.

This clone occurred once. The chain uses TRBV6-8 and TRBJ1-2; the D gene is possibly TRBD1 (5 bases). Germline V gene lookup returns CDR1 MNHGY and CDR2 SAAAGT. Trimming shortened V by 6 bases and J by 0 bases, and 8 bases separated the two germline ends. The CDR3 is 13 amino acids. This CDR3 reads CASSRGANYGYTF. The DNA of the CDR3 is TGTGCCAGCAGCCGGGGGGCTAACTATGGCTACACCTTC.

V is TRBV6-4 and J is TRBJ2-7; no clear D gene. This CDR3 spans 12 amino acids. Germline V CDR1 and CDR2: MRHNA, SNTAGT. V lost 6 bases, J lost 0 bases, and 6 bases lay in between. CDR3 in amino acids: CASREDSYEQYF. CDR3 bases: TGTGCCAGCAGAGAGGACTCCTACGAGCAGTACTTC.

This clone was seen a handful of times. This rearrangement joins TRBV7-2 to TRBJ2-5; 9 nucleotides line up with TRBD1. Unmatched junction bases numbered 6, after V lost 5 bases and J lost 5 bases. The CDR3 covers 14 residues. Looked up from germline, CDR1 is SGHTA and CDR2 is FQGNSA. The CDR3 here is CASSTGQGRETQYF. The CDR3 DNA sequence: TGTGCCAGCAGCACGGGACAGGGCAGGGAGACCCAGTACTTC.

This chain connects TRBV9 to TRBJ2-3; D may be TRBD1 or TRBD2 (5 bases each). Germline CDR1 is SGDLS and CDR2 is YYNGEE. This CDR3 comprises 17 residues. Trimming took 5 bases from V and 0 from J, leaving 19 bases between them. This CDR3 is CASSDGTGPFSTDTQYF. The CDR3 DNA is TGTGCCAGCAGTGACGGGACGGGTCCCTTTAGCACAGATACGCAGTATTTT.

The rearrangement links TRBV27 to TRBJ2-1; D may be TRBD1 or TRBD2 (5 bases each). CDR3 length: 17 amino acids. In germline, CDR1 is MNHEY, CDR2 SMNVEV (reference sequence). Trimming removed 6 bases from V and 0 bases from J, with 18 bases in between. This chain's CDR3 is CASRVGPLSGSYNEQFF. CDR3 nucleotides: TGTGCCAGCAGGGTGGGACCCCTGAGCGGCTCCTACAATGAGCAGTTCTTC.

J is TRBJ2-1 and V is TRBV28; perhaps TRBD1 as D (7 bases). CDR3 length equals 16 residues. V was clipped by 5 bases and J by 4 bases, with 18 bases between them. Germline lookup yields CDR1 MDHEN and CDR2 SYDVKM. The DNA of the CDR3 is TGTGCCAGCAGTACCACCGGGGGACAGCCATACAATGAGCAGTTCTTC. Encoded protein: CASSTTGGQPYNEQFF.

The table lists this clone with a count of one. This chain joins TRBV30 and TRBJ1-1; 7 bases match TRBD1. The CDR3 has 12 residues. V lost 3 bases, J lost 4 bases, and 2 bases stayed unmatched. Germline loops: CDR1 GTSNPN, CDR2 SVGIG (reference sequence). In nucleotides, the CDR3 is TGTGCCTGGAGACAGGGGCCCACTGAAGCTTTCTTT. Translation gives CAWRQGPTEAFF.

The chain employs TRBV2 and TRBJ2-7; unclear D gene. This CDR3 has 15 residues. The V end lost 3 bases, the J end lost 0 bases, and 12 bases lay between the germline ends. Germline CDR1 reads SNHLY; CDR2 reads FYNNEI. The CDR3 reads CASSEGRSYSYEQYF. CDR3 nucleotide sequence: TGTGCCAGCAGTGAGGGCAGGTCATACTCCTACGAGCAGTACTTC.

The gene calls are TRBV9 and TRBJ1-1; a weak D match, TRBD1 (6 bases). This CDR3 spans 14 amino acids. The V end lost 3 bases, the J end lost 4 bases, and 13 bases lay between the germline ends. Germline CDR1 SGDLS, CDR2 YYNGEE. The CDR3 bases are TGTGCCAGCAGCGACAGGGAAGCGGCCACTGAAGCTTTCTTT. This gives the protein CASSDREAATEAFF.

This chain links TRBV6-5 with TRBJ1-1; D not resolved. V lost 2 bases to trimming and J lost 1 base, with 11 bases between them. Germline lookup yields CDR1 MNHEY and CDR2 SVGAGI. The CDR3 spans 15 residues. The CDR3 DNA is TGTGCCAGCAGTTACGGGCCTCCCTCGAACACTGAAGCTTTCTTT. Protein: CASSYGPPSNTEAFF.

V gene TRBV6-6 combines with J gene TRBJ1-4; D is perhaps TRBD1 (6 bases). CDR1 MNHNY and CDR2 SVGAGI come from the germline V gene (reference sequence). The V end was cut by 7 bases, the J end by 3 bases, with 15 bases between. The CDR3 runs to 15 residues. CDR3 in DNA: TGTGCCAGCATCGATAGGGGGTCGGCTAATGAAAAACTGTTTTTT. Protein product: CASIDRGSANEKLFF.

DNA of the CDR3: TGTGCCAGCAGCATCTCCGGGGCCACAGATACGCAGTATTTT. Amino acid sequence: CASSISGATDTQYF. The chain links TRBV6-1 to TRBJ2-3, with D perhaps assigned TRBD1 or TRBD2 (5 bases each). V lost 6 bases to trimming and J lost 2 bases, with 12 bases between them. This CDR3 contains 14 residues. Germline V lookup: CDR1 MNHNS, CDR2 SASEGT.

The chain has TRBV7-3 and TRBJ2-5, with D possibly being TRBD2 (6 bases). V dropped 4 bases and J dropped 6 bases, with 12 bases sitting between them. The CDR3 is 13 amino acids. The V gene's germline CDR1 is SGHTA and CDR2 FQGTGA. The CDR3 DNA reads as TGTGCCAGCAGCTCGGGACTGGATCAGACCCAGTACTTC. Protein sequence: CASSSGLDQTQYF.

The V and J genes are TRBV6-6 and TRBJ2-7; D might be TRBD1 (6 bases). V dropped 5 bases and J dropped 1 base, with 15 bases sitting between them. The CDR3 covers 15 residues. Germline CDR1 reads MNHNY; CDR2 reads SVGAGI (reference sequence). CDR3 nucleotide sequence: TGTGCCAGCAGTCAACAGGGTCAACCTTCCTACGAGCAGTACTTC. Amino acids: CASSQQGQPSYEQYF.

As DNA, the CDR3 is TGTGCCAGCAGTTACGGGGAGAACTACGAGCAGTACTTC. Encoded protein: CASSYGENYEQYF. This chain connects TRBV6-5 to TRBJ2-7; weak D call: TRBD2 (5 bases). The V end lost 2 bases, the J end lost 3 bases, and 8 bases lay between the germline ends. Germline-derived CDR1 and CDR2 are MNHEY and SVGAGI. The CDR3 has 13 amino acids.